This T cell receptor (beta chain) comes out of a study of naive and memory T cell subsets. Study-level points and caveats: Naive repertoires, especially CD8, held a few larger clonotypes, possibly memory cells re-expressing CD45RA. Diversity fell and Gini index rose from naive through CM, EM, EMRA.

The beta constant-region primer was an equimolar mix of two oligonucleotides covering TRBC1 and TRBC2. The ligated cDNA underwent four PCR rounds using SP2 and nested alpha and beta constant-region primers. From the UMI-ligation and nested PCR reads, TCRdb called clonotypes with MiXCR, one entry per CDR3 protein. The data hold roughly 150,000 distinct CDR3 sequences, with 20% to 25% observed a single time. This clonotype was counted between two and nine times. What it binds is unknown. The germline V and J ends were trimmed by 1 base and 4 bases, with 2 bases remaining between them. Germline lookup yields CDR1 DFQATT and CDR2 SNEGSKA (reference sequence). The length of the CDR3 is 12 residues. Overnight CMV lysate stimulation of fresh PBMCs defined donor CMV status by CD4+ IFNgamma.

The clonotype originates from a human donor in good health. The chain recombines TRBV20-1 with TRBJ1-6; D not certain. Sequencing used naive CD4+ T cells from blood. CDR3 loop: CSARAYNSPLHF. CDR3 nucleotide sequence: TGCAGTGCTAGAGCGTATAATTCACCCCTCCACTTT.